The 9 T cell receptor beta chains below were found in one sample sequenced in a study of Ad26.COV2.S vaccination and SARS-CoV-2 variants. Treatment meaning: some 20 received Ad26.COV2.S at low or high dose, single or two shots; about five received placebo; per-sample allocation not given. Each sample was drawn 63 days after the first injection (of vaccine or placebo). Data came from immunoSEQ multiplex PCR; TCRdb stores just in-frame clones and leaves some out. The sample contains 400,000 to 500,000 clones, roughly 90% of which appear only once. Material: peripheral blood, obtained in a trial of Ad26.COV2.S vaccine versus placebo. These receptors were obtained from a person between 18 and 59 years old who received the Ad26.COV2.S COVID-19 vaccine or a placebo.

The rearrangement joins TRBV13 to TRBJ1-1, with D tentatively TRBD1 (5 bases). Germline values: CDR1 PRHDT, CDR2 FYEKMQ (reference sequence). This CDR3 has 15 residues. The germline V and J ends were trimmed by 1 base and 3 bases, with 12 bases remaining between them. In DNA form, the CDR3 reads TGTGCCAGCAGCTTAGTACGGAGAGGGGACACTGAAGCTTTCTTT. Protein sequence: CASSLVRRGDTEAFF.

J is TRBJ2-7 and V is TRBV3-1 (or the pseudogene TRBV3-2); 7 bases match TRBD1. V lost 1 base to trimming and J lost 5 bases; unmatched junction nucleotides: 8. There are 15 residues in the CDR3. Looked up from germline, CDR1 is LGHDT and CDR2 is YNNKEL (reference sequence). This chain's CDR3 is CASSQGGQAFHEQYF. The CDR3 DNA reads TGTGCCAGCAGCCAAGGAGGACAGGCCTTCCACGAGCAGTACTTC.

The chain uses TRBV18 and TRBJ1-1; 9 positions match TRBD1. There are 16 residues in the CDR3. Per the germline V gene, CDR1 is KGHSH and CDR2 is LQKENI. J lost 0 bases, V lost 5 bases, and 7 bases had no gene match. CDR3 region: CASSSGTGNLNTEAFF. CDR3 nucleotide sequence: TGTGCCAGCTCATCCGGGACAGGGAACTTGAACACTGAAGCTTTCTTT.

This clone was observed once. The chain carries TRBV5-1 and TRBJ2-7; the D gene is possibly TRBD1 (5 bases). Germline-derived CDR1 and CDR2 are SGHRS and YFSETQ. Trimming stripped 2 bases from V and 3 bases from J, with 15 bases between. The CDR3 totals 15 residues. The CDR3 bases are TGCGCCAGCAGCTTTTCCCAGGGCAAGGACTACGAGCAGTACTTC. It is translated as CASSFSQGKDYEQYF.

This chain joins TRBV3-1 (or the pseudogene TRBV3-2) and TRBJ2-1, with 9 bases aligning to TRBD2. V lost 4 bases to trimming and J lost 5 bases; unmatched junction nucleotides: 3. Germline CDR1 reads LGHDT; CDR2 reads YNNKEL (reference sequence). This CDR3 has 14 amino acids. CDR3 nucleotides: TGTGCCAGCAGCCTAGCGGGGGACCACAATGAGCAGTTCTTC. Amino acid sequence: CASSLAGDHNEQFF.

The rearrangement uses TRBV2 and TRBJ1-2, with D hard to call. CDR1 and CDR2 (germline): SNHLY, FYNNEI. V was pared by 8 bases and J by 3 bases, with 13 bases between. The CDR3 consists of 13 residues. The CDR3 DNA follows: TGTGCCAGCGCCCATCTCACCGACTATGGCTACACCTTC. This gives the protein CASAHLTDYGYTF.

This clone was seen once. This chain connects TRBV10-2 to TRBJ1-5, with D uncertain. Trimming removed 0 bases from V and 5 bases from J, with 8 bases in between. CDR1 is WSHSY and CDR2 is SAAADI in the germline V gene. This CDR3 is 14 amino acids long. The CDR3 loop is CASSESVGHQPQHF. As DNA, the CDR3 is TGCGCCAGCAGTGAGTCTGTAGGGCATCAGCCCCAGCATTTT.

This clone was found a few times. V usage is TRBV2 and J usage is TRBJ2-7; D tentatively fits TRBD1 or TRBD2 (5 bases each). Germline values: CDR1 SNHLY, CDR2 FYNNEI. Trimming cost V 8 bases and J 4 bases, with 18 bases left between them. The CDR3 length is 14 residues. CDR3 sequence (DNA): TGTGCCAGCTGCCGGGACCCAAGGCCTTACGAGCAGTACTTC. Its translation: CASCRDPRPYEQYF. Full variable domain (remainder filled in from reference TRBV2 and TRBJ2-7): EPEVTQTPSHQVTQMGQEVILRCVPISNHLYFYWYRQILGQKVEFLVSFYNNEISEKSEIFDDQFSVERPDGSNFTLKIRSTKLEDSAMYFCASCRDPRPYEQYFGPGTRLTVT.

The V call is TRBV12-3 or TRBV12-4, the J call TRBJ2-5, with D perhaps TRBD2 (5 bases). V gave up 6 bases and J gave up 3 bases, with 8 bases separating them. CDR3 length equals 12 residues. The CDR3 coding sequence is TGTGCCAGCAGGAGTAGCGAAGAGACCCAGTACTTC. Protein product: CASRSSEETQYF.